These 9 T cell receptor beta chains were sequenced from one sample in a study of blood T cell repertoires in COVID-19. Assay used: immunoSEQ multiplex PCR; TCRdb lists only in-frame clones, some missing. Of about 110,000 clones in the sample, more than 75% are singletons; the top ten hold 2.1%. Input material: peripheral blood. These receptor sequences come from a human donor in a cohort sampled during active COVID-19.

This clone appeared a single time. The chain employs TRBV5-1 and TRBJ2-5; TRBD2 agrees at 8 bases. Per germline, CDR1 SGHRS and CDR2 YFSETQ. After removal of 4 bases from V and 2 bases from J, the junction contained 4 bases not matched to a gene. The CDR3 sequence is 14 residues long. The CDR3: CASSNSGIQETQYF. The CDR3 nucleotides are TGCGCCAGCAGCAATAGCGGGATACAAGAGACCCAGTACTTC.

The chain is built from TRBV6-5 and TRBJ2-2; TRBD1 agrees at 9 bases. Germline lookup yields CDR1 MNHEY and CDR2 SVGAGI. Unmatched junction bases numbered 1, after V lost 1 base and J lost 1 base. This CDR3 is built from 16 residues. CDR3 bases: TGTGCCAGCAGTTACTGGGACAGGGTGAACACCGGGGAGCTGTTTTTT. As protein: CASSYWDRVNTGELFF.

For the CDR3, the DNA is TGTGCCAGCAGTCCTCCTCGGACAGGGCCGAACACTGAAGCTTTCTTT. This sequence encodes CASSPPRTGPNTEAFF. The chain uses TRBV27 and TRBJ1-1; 8 bases are a match to TRBD1. J lost 1 base, V lost 5 bases, and 9 bases had no gene match. The length of the CDR3 is 16 residues. Germline loops: CDR1 MNHEY, CDR2 SMNVEV (reference sequence).

The table lists this clone with a few counts. In nucleotides, the CDR3 is TGTGCCAGCAGTCCCCCAAGGGGTTCAGATACGCAGTATTTT. Its protein product is CASSPPRGSDTQYF. The chain uses TRBV6-5 and TRBJ2-3, with D maybe TRBD1 (5 bases). The CDR3 is 14 amino acids. CDR1 and CDR2 from the germline V gene are MNHEY and SVGAGI. The V and J ends lost 5 bases and 4 bases respectively, with 13 bases between them.

The chain is built from TRBV5-1 and TRBJ2-5, with D possibly being TRBD2 (6 bases). Germline V gives CDR1 SGHRS, CDR2 YFSETQ. The V end was cut by 1 base, the J end by 2 bases, with 12 bases between. The CDR3 consists of 15 residues. CDR3 DNA: TGCGCCAGCAGCTTGACCGGGAGCGGGCAAGAGACCCAGTACTTC. Translated: CASSLTGSGQETQYF.

The chain recombines TRBV3-1 (or the pseudogene TRBV3-2) with TRBJ2-7, with TRBD1 matching 9 bases. V lost 0 bases, J lost 6 bases, and 9 bases stayed unmatched. This CDR3 is 16 amino acids long. Germline V gene lookup returns CDR1 LGHDT and CDR2 YNNKEL (reference sequence). CDR3 in amino acids: CASSQERGQGRAEQYF. CDR3 nucleotide sequence: TGTGCCAGCAGCCAAGAAAGGGGACAGGGTCGGGCCGAGCAGTACTTC.

The chain joins TRBV9 to TRBJ1-2; D ambiguous. The CDR3 has 12 amino acids. V dropped 0 bases and J dropped 12 bases, with 12 bases sitting between them. In germline, CDR1 is SGDLS, CDR2 YYNGEE. In DNA, the CDR3 is TGTGCCAGCAGCGTAGGTGGAGAAGGCAACACCTTC. This codes for CASSVGGEGNTF.

The chain joins TRBV3-1 (or the pseudogene TRBV3-2) to TRBJ2-3; D gene uncertain. V was trimmed by 2 bases and J by 0 bases, leaving 9 bases between them. The V gene's germline CDR1 is LGHDT and CDR2 YNNKEL (reference sequence). There are 15 residues in the CDR3. CDR3 sequence reads: CASSQSPLSTDTQYF. CDR3 nucleotides: TGTGCCAGCAGCCAAAGCCCCCTCAGCACAGATACGCAGTATTTT.

This clone occurred a few times. The J gene is TRBJ2-7, the V gene TRBV7-9; D unresolved. The CDR3 length is 12 residues. The germline V and J ends were trimmed by 8 bases and 0 bases, with 8 bases remaining between them. Germline-derived CDR1 and CDR2 are SEHNR and FQNEAQ (reference sequence). In nucleotides, the CDR3 is TGTGCCAGCTCCATCGGCTCCTACGAGCAGTACTTC. Translated: CASSIGSYEQYF.